Below, 22 T cell receptor beta chains from the same sample are listed, as sequenced in a study of blood T cell repertoires in COVID-19 (dated by TCRdb to about 2020). Library construction relied on the immunoSEQ multiplex PCR assay. Held by TCRdb, this immuneACCESS table contains in-frame sequences only and omits some clones. Under half of the omission traces to an unresolved V gene where checked; the cause of the rest is unknown. The sample table records 400,000 or so clones; roughly 88% of these occur just once. The ten largest clones capture approximately 0.55% of the sample. Sequenced input: PBMCs or T cells enriched from blood (not recorded which). Receptors were obtained from a man younger than 35 who had recovered from COVID-19.

The chain recombines TRBV19 with TRBJ2-1; the D gene is possibly TRBD2 (6 bases). This CDR3 has 15 amino acids. V dropped 0 bases and J dropped 6 bases, with 12 bases sitting between them. Germline lookup yields CDR1 LNHDA and CDR2 SQIVND (reference sequence). CDR3 nucleotides: TGTGCCAGTAGTATAGAACCCTGGACTACCAATGAGCAGTTCTTC. Amino acids: CASSIEPWTTNEQFF.

The chain uses TRBV5-1 and TRBJ1-2; 10 bases are a match to TRBD1. V lost 0 bases, J lost 1 base, and 15 bases stayed unmatched. CDR1 SGHRS and CDR2 YFSETQ come from the germline V gene. The CDR3 totals 20 residues. CDR3 sequence reads: CASSLALATTGGARNYGYTF. DNA for the CDR3: TGCGCCAGCAGCTTGGCCTTGGCCACGACAGGGGGCGCACGTAACTATGGCTACACCTTC.

The J gene is TRBJ1-3, the V gene TRBV2; D possibly corresponds to TRBD1 (6 bases). From germline, CDR1 is SNHLY and CDR2 FYNNEI. The ends were cut back, 0 bases at V and 3 bases at J, with 6 bases in the middle. This CDR3 region has 14 residues. The CDR3 sequence: CASSEAGGGNTIYF. CDR3 nucleotide sequence: TGTGCCAGCAGTGAAGCAGGGGGTGGAAACACCATATATTTT.

This chain links TRBV28 with TRBJ1-1; no clear D gene. The CDR3 is 14 residues long. CDR1 and CDR2 from the germline V gene are MDHEN and SYDVKM. V lost 3 bases, J lost 5 bases, and 13 bases lay in between. Written as DNA, the CDR3 is TGTGCCAGCAGTTTCCCTGAGGGCCGAACTGAAGCTTTCTTT. It translates to CASSFPEGRTEAFF.

The gene calls are TRBV18 and TRBJ1-1, with D perhaps matching TRBD1 (5 bases). This CDR3 has 13 residues. CDR1 is KGHSH, CDR2 LQKENI, per germline. V was pared by 1 base and J by 6 bases, with 9 bases between. The CDR3 DNA follows: TGTGCCAGCTCACCACGGGCAGGGTCTGAAGCTTTCTTT. This sequence encodes CASSPRAGSEAFF.

This chain connects TRBV11-2 to TRBJ1-2; D unclear. Trimming removed 5 bases at V and 9 bases at J, with 16 bases between. The CDR3 is 13 amino acids. Germline CDR1 reads SGHAT; CDR2 reads FQNNGV. Written as DNA, the CDR3 is TGTGCCAGCAGCCCTCATCCGGGGAGTAGCTACACCTTC. This translates into CASSPHPGSSYTF.

This chain links TRBV10-3 with TRBJ2-7, with 7 bases fitting TRBD2. The CDR3 contains 16 residues. Per the germline V gene, CDR1 is ENHRY and CDR2 is SYGVKD. V shed 2 bases, J shed 1 base, and the junction held 8 bases outside the gene matches. CDR3 region: CAISETPGGISYEQYF. The CDR3 bases are TGTGCCATCAGTGAGACCCCCGGGGGGATTTCCTACGAGCAGTACTTC.

This clone has a handful of counts. This chain uses TRBV20-1 with TRBJ1-6; D is unresolved. The V gene lost 3 bases and the J gene lost 7 bases, with 16 bases spanning the gap. The CDR3 is made up of 15 amino acids. In germline, CDR1 is DFQATT, CDR2 SNEGSKA (reference sequence). The CDR3 sequence is CSASNQMVLNSPLHF. The CDR3 DNA is TGCAGTGCTAGTAACCAAATGGTACTAAATTCACCCCTCCACTTT.

The chain links TRBV5-1 to TRBJ2-1; 13 positions agree with TRBD2. The CDR3 sequence is 16 residues long. Trimming removed 4 bases from V and 6 bases from J; junction bases left unmatched: 7. In germline, CDR1 is SGHRS, CDR2 YFSETQ. The DNA of the CDR3 is TGCGCCAGCAGCACGACTAGCGGGGGGAGGGTCAATGAGCAGTTCTTC. Translating gives CASSTTSGGRVNEQFF.

A remark on this clone: The same CDR3 is also encoded by other DNA sequences in this sample. V is TRBV20-1 and J is TRBJ2-5; possible D gene TRBD1, 6 bases. The CDR3 is made up of 11 amino acids. Germline V gives CDR1 DFQATT, CDR2 SNEGSKA (reference sequence). Trimming stripped 6 bases from V and 3 bases from J, with 8 bases between. CDR3 in DNA: TGCAGTGCAGCAGGGGAAGAGACCCAGTACTTC. It yields the protein CSAAGEETQYF.

This sequence joins TRBV29-1 and TRBJ1-4; a possible D gene is TRBD1 (5 bases). CDR3 size: 12 residues. Germline lookup yields CDR1 SQVTM and CDR2 ANQGSEA. V shed 8 bases and J shed 0 bases, with 7 bases lying between them. The CDR3 DNA reads TGCAGCTTCAGGGCAACTAATGAAAAACTGTTTTTT. Encoded protein: CSFRATNEKLFF.

The rearrangement links TRBV4-1 to TRBJ2-2; D is unclear. This CDR3 spans 14 amino acids. Trimming removed 4 bases at V and 2 bases at J, with 8 bases between. The germline V gene has CDR1 MGHRA and CDR2 YSYEKL. The CDR3, as DNA: TGCGCCAGCAGCCTAGACCGTAACACCGGGGAGCTGTTTTTT. Amino acid sequence: CASSLDRNTGELFF.

This chain joins TRBV4-1 and TRBJ1-1, with D possibly being TRBD1 (5 bases). There are 14 residues in the CDR3. Germline CDR1 MGHRA, CDR2 YSYEKL. Between the trimmed V and J ends, which lost 4 bases and 5 bases, there was a span of 14 bases. CDR3 sequence reads: CASSPMGGATEAFF. CDR3 DNA: TGCGCCAGCAGCCCGATGGGGGGAGCGACTGAAGCTTTCTTT.

This chain uses TRBV19 with TRBJ1-6; the match to TRBD1 covers 8 bases. The CDR3 has 16 residues. The junction had 11 bases not matched to a gene; V was cut back by 5 bases and J by 8 bases. CDR1 LNHDA and CDR2 SQIVND come from the germline V gene (reference sequence). The CDR3 loop reads CASSQQWGTGDSPLHF. The CDR3 region has the DNA TGTGCCAGTAGTCAACAGTGGGGGACAGGTGATTCACCCCTCCACTTT. Together with reference TRBV19 and TRBJ1-6, the CDR3 gives the full variable domain: DGGITQSPKYLFRKEGQNVTLSCEQNLNHDAMYWYRQDPGQGLRLIYYSQIVNDFQKGDIAEGYSVSREKKESFPLTVTSAQKNPTAFYLCASSQQWGTGDSPLHFGNGTRLTVT.

This chain links TRBV7-9 with TRBJ2-6, with 12 bases aligning to TRBD2. The trim removed 4 bases at V and 4 bases at J, leaving 5 bases unmatched. The V gene's germline CDR1 is SEHNR and CDR2 FQNEAQ (reference sequence). The CDR3 totals 17 residues. The CDR3 DNA is TGTGCCAGCAGCTCCACTAGCGGGGGGTTAGGGGCCAACGTCCTGACTTTC. Translating gives CASSSTSGGLGANVLTF. Full variable domain (remainder filled in from reference TRBV7-9 and TRBJ2-6): DTGVSQNPRHKITKRGQNVTFRCDPISEHNRLYWYRQTLGQGPEFLTYFQNEAQLEKSRLLSDRFSAERPKGSFSTLEIQRTEQGDSAMYLCASSSTSGGLGANVLTFGAGSRLTVL.

With respect to this clone: The same CDR3 is also encoded by other DNA sequences in this sample. This chain joins TRBV9 and TRBJ2-1, with 7 bases identical to TRBD2. V gave up 2 bases and J gave up 3 bases; unmatched junction bases: 5. In germline, CDR1 is SGDLS, CDR2 YYNGEE. The CDR3 is 15 amino acids. The CDR3 DNA sequence: TGTGCCAGCAGCGTGAGCTCGGGAGGCTACAATGAGCAGTTCTTC. Residues: CASSVSSGGYNEQFF.

This chain connects TRBV13 to TRBJ1-1; D is uncertain. V lost 3 bases to trimming and J lost 4 bases, with 9 bases between them. This CDR3 contains 13 residues. CDR1 and CDR2 (germline): PRHDT, FYEKMQ (reference sequence). CDR3: CASSLARITEAFF. Written as DNA, the CDR3 is TGTGCCAGCAGCTTGGCGAGGATCACTGAAGCTTTCTTT.

V is TRBV19 and J is TRBJ1-5, with D tentatively TRBD1 (5 bases). CDR1 is LNHDA and CDR2 is SQIVND in the germline V gene (reference sequence). The CDR3 contains 14 residues. The germline V and J ends were trimmed by 3 bases and 3 bases, with 9 bases remaining between them. The CDR3 reads CASSMGQVNQPQHF. The CDR3 DNA follows: TGTGCCAGTAGTATGGGGCAGGTCAATCAGCCCCAGCATTTT. Complete variable domain (other parts from reference TRBV19 and TRBJ1-5): DGGITQSPKYLFRKEGQNVTLSCEQNLNHDAMYWYRQDPGQGLRLIYYSQIVNDFQKGDIAEGYSVSREKKESFPLTVTSAQKNPTAFYLCASSMGQVNQPQHFGDGTRLSIL.

The chain recombines TRBV3-1 (or the pseudogene TRBV3-2) with TRBJ2-1; D is undetermined. The CDR3 totals 11 residues. Per the germline V gene, CDR1 is LGHDT and CDR2 is YNNKEL (reference sequence). Trimming removed 2 bases from V and 8 bases from J, with 4 bases in between. In DNA form, the CDR3 reads TGTGCCAGCAGCCAAAGCGATGAGCAGTTCTTC. It specifies CASSQSDEQFF.

The CDR3 coding sequence is TGTGCCACCAGTGACTCAAGACAGGGTACGAGCCTTGATGGCTACACCTTC. This sequence encodes CATSDSRQGTSLDGYTF. V and J are TRBV24-1 and TRBJ1-2; 7 bases align to TRBD1. There are 17 residues in the CDR3. After removal of 4 bases from V and 6 bases from J, the junction contained 16 bases not matched to a gene. Germline V gene data show CDR1 as KGHDR and CDR2 as SFDVKD.

The CDR3 nucleotides read TGTGCCAGCAGCCAAGACCCCTCAGCAGGGGAATCTGAAGCTTTCTTT. This gives the protein CASSQDPSAGESEAFF. The J gene is TRBJ1-1, the V gene TRBV3-1 (or the pseudogene TRBV3-2), with a possible D match to TRBD1 (6 bases). There are 16 residues in the CDR3. Germline V gives CDR1 LGHDT, CDR2 YNNKEL (reference sequence). With 0 bases removed from V and 6 bases from J, the gap between germline ends came to 17 bases.

The chain combines TRBV28 with TRBJ1-2; 8 positions match TRBD1. This CDR3 is built from 15 residues. Germline V gene data show CDR1 as MDHEN and CDR2 as SYDVKM. The ends lost 3 bases at V and 5 bases at J; junction bases unmatched: 8. DNA of the CDR3: TGTGCCAGCAGTTTCGGACAGGGAGAGATATATGGCTACACCTTC. Its translation: CASSFGQGEIYGYTF.